This section outlines one T cell receptor beta chain sequence together with its context. What it recognizes is unknown. The CDR3 is made up of 14 amino acids. Trimming left V 7 bases short and J 2 bases short, with 13 bases between. From germline, CDR1 is LNHDA and CDR2 SQIVND (reference sequence). TCRdb keeps only in-frame clones here, not all; method: immunoSEQ multiplex PCR. The repertoire has under 100,000 clones, 70% to 85% of them found once; the top ten carry roughly 0.48%. These data are taken from a study of OX40 agonist ivuxolimab in advanced cancers. Study overall: Patients received ivuxolimab, an agonistic anti-OX40 (CD134) antibody.

At baseline, cycle 4 day 1, and cycle 7 day 1, blood was sampled. Study conclusions and caveats: Expanded clones belonging to CD8+ T cells outnumbered, on average, those of CD4+. In the 0.1-3.0 mg/kg groups, partial responders showed among the lowest expansion.

The genes are TRBV19 and TRBJ2-3; D possibly corresponds to TRBD1 (5 bases). This sequence was found in an adult with an advanced solid tumor such as melanoma, head and neck, liver or kidney cancer. The sample consisted of CD4+ or CD8+ T cells sorted from blood, taken in a trial of the OX40 agonist ivuxolimab. CDR3 nucleotide sequence: TGTGCCAGTACCCCAGGGTACCACACAGATACGCAGTATTTT. This translates into CASTPGYHTDTQYF.